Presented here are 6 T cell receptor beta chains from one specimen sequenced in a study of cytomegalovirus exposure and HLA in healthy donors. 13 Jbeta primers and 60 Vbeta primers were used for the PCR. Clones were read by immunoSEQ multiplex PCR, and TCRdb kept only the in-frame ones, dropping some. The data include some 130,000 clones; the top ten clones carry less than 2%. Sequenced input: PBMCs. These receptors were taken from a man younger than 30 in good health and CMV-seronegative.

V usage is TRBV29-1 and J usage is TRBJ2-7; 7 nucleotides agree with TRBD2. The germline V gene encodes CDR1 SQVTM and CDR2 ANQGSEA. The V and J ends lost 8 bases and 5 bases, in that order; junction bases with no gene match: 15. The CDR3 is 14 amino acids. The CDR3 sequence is CSTRDGGGPHEQYF. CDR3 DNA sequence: TGCAGCACCCGAGATGGGGGAGGGCCCCACGAGCAGTACTTC.

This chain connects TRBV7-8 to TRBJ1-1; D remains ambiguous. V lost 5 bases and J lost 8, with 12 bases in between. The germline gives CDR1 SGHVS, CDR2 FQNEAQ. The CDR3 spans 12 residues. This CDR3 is CASSLGSEEAFF. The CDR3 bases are TGTGCCAGCAGCCTGGGCTCCGAGGAAGCTTTCTTT. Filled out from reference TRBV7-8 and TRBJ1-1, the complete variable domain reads GAGVSQSPRYKVAKRGQDVALRCDPISGHVSLFWYQQALGQGPEFLTYFQNEAQLDKSGLPSDRFFAERPEGSVSTLKIQRTQQEDSAVYLCASSLGSEEAFFGQGTRLTVV.

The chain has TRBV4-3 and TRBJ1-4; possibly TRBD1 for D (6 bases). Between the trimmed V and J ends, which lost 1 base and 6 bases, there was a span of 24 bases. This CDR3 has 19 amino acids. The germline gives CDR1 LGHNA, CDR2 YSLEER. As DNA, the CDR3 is TGCGCCAGCAGCCAAGTGATTTTTGGGCAGGGGTTCGATCATGAAAAACTGTTTTTT. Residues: CASSQVIFGQGFDHEKLFF.

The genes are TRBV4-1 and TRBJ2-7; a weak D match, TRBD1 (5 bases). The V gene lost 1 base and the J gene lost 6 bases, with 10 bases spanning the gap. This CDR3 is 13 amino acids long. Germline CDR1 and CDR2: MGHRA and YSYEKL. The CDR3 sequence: CASSQVEGAEQYF. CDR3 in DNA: TGCGCCAGCAGCCAAGTAGAAGGGGCCGAGCAGTACTTC.

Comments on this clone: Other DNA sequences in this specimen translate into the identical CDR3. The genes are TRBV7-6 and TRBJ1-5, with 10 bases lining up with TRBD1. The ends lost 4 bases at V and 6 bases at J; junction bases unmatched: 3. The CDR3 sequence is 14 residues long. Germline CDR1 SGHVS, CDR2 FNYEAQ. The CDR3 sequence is CASSSGQGGQPQHF. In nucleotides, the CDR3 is TGTGCCAGCAGCTCTGGACAGGGGGGTCAGCCCCAGCATTTT.

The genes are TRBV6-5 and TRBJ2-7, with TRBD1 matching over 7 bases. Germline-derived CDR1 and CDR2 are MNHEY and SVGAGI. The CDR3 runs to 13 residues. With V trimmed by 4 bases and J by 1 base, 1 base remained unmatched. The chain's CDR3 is CASSSTGSYEQYF. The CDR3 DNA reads TGTGCCAGCAGTTCGACAGGGTCCTACGAGCAGTACTTC.